A selection of T cell receptor beta chains follows, all from one sample in a study of blood T cell repertoires in COVID-19. TCRdb keeps only in-frame clones here, not all; method: immunoSEQ multiplex PCR. The profile shows 20,000 or so clones, roughly 86% of them singletons. Sequencing was done on a sample of peripheral blood. Every receptor here comes from a man in his fifties with active COVID-19. Both conserved end residues are part of each CDR3. The D gene is left open where the match is weak. Not all rows give a size; the values are once, few, many and, for expanded clones, a class.

D: .
V: TRBV11-3
J: TRBJ2-2
size: .
DNA: TGTGCCAGCAGCTTAGAGGCCGGTCGGGGGAATACCGGGGAGCTGTTTTTT
CDR3: CASSLEAGRGNTGELFF

D: .
V: TRBV5-6
J: TRBJ2-3
size: .
DNA: TGTGCCAGCAGCTTGGTGTGGAGGGCGGCAGATACGCAGTATTTT
CDR3: CASSLVWRAADTQYF

D: .
V: TRBV11-2
J: TRBJ1-2
size: .
DNA: TGTGCCAGCAGCCCGAACAGGGAAAATGGCTACACCTTC
CDR3: CASSPNRENGYTF

D: .
V: TRBV7-2
J: TRBJ1-1
size: .
DNA: TGTGCCAGCAGCTTGCAAACTAACACTGAAGCTTTCTTT
CDR3: CASSLQTNTEAFF

D: TRBD2
V: TRBV28
J: TRBJ2-7
size: .
DNA: TGTGCCAGCAGCTCAGCCGGGACTAGCGCCTACGAGCAGTACTTC
CDR3: CASSSAGTSAYEQYF

D: TRBD1
V: TRBV5-1
J: TRBJ2-7
size: .
DNA: TGCGCCAGCAGCTTGGTGGGACAGAGCTACGAGCAGTACTTC
CDR3: CASSLVGQSYEQYF

D: TRBD1
V: TRBV19
J: TRBJ2-7
size: .
DNA: TGTGCCAGTAGTGTCGCCAGGGGGCCCTACGAGCAGTACTTC
CDR3: CASSVARGPYEQYF

D: TRBD1
V: TRBV24-1
J: TRBJ2-7
size: .
DNA: TGTGCCACCAGTGATCCACTCCGGGACAGGGCCAACGAGCAGTACTTC
CDR3: CATSDPLRDRANEQYF

D: .
V: TRBV5-1
J: TRBJ1-3
size: once
DNA: TGCGCCAGCAGCTTAGACAGAAGCTCTGGAAACACCATATATTTT
CDR3: CASSLDRSSGNTIYF

D: TRBD2
V: TRBV9
J: TRBJ2-2
size: .
DNA: TGTGCCAGCAGTGGACTAGCGGGAGTTACCGGGGAGCTGTTTTTT
CDR3: CASSGLAGVTGELFF

D: TRBD1
V: TRBV11-2
J: TRBJ2-7
size: .
DNA: TGTGCCAGCAGCTCCCTCATTCGACAGGGTTCGTCCTACGAGCAGTACTTC
CDR3: CASSSLIRQGSSYEQYF

D: .
V: TRBV2
J: TRBJ2-3
size: .
DNA: TGTGCCAGCAGTGTGGGCAGGGCCATTCGCACAGATACGCAGTATTTT
CDR3: CASSVGRAIRTDTQYF

D: .
V: TRBV7-2
J: TRBJ1-2
size: .
DNA: TGTGCCAGCAGGGAAACAGTTGCCCGAGGCTACACCTTC
CDR3: CASRETVARGYTF

D: TRBD1
V: TRBV7-2
J: TRBJ1-2
size: .
DNA: TGTGCCAGCAGCAAGGGACAGCCCTATGGCTACACCTTC
CDR3: CASSKGQPYGYTF

D: .
V: TRBV4-3
J: TRBJ1-1
size: .
DNA: TGCGCCAGCAGCCTATACAAGAACAGTGAAGCTTTCTTT
CDR3: CASSLYKNSEAFF

D: .
V: TRBV2
J: TRBJ2-3
size: .
DNA: TGTGCCAGCAGGCGAACTAGCACAGATACGCAGTATTTT
CDR3: CASRRTSTDTQYF

D: TRBD1
V: TRBV5-6
J: TRBJ1-6
size: .
DNA: TGTGCCAGCAGCGAGGACAGGGGGCGGCCCCTCCACTTT
CDR3: CASSEDRGRPLHF

D: TRBD2
V: TRBV18
J: TRBJ2-7
size: .
DNA: TGTGCCAGCTCACTCGGCCCGGGGGGGCCCTACGAGCAGTACTTC
CDR3: CASSLGPGGPYEQYF

D: .
V: TRBV9
J: TRBJ2-7
size: .
DNA: TGTGCCAGCAGCGGCAGGGGTTACGAGCAGTACTTC
CDR3: CASSGRGYEQYF

D: TRBD1
V: TRBV18
J: TRBJ1-2
size: few
DNA: TGTGCCAGCTCACGGACGGACAGGGATCTTGGCTACACCTTC
CDR3: CASSRTDRDLGYTF

D: .
V: TRBV7-3
J: TRBJ1-2
size: .
DNA: TGTGCCAGCAGCATCGCCCCGGGGGATGGCTACACCTTC
CDR3: CASSIAPGDGYTF

D: TRBD1
V: TRBV19
J: TRBJ1-1
size: .
DNA: TGTGCCAGTAGTTCACAGGGGGGCACTGAAGCTTTCTTT
CDR3: CASSSQGGTEAFF

D: TRBD2
V: TRBV7-8
J: TRBJ2-2
size: .
DNA: TGTGCCAGCAGACAGACTAGCGGGGGCCCTGCTACCGGGGAGCTGTTTTTT
CDR3: CASRQTSGGPATGELFF

D: .
V: TRBV5-6
J: TRBJ1-5
size: once
DNA: TGTGCCAGCAGCTTGGGGGGTCTAGGGGGTAATCAGCCCCAGCATTTT
CDR3: CASSLGGLGGNQPQHF

D: TRBD1
V: TRBV6-5
J: TRBJ2-3
size: .
DNA: TGTGCCAGCATCCACAGGGGAACAGATACGCAGTATTTT
CDR3: CASIHRGTDTQYF

D: .
V: TRBV27
J: TRBJ2-3
size: .
DNA: TGTGCCAGCAGTTTATCCTTGAGCACAGATACGCAGTATTTT
CDR3: CASSLSLSTDTQYF

D: TRBD2
V: TRBV6-5
J: TRBJ2-5
size: .
DNA: TGTGCCAGCAGTTCAGGACTAGCGGGGGGCAGTGAGACCCAGTACTTC
CDR3: CASSSGLAGGSETQYF

D: TRBD2
V: TRBV7-9
J: TRBJ2-3
size: .
DNA: TGTGCCAGCAGCTTAGTGGTGGGAGGGGGCACAGATACGCAGTATTTT
CDR3: CASSLVVGGGTDTQYF

D: .
V: TRBV6-5
J: TRBJ1-2
size: .
DNA: TGTGCCAGCAGTTACTCGAACTCGAATGGCTACACCTTC
CDR3: CASSYSNSNGYTF

D: TRBD2
V: TRBV6-2/TRBV6-3
J: TRBJ2-3
size: few
DNA: TGTGCCAGCAGCTCCGGGACTAGCGGGGCAGATACGCAGTATTTT
CDR3: CASSSGTSGADTQYF

D: .
V: TRBV7-3
J: TRBJ1-1
size: .
DNA: TGTGCCAGCAGCTCGGGACTTACGAACACTGAAGCTTTCTTT
CDR3: CASSSGLTNTEAFF

D: .
V: TRBV3-1/TRBV3-2
J: TRBJ2-7
size: few
DNA: TGTGCCAGCAGCCAAGTCCCAGGGAAATTCTACGAGCAGTACTTC
CDR3: CASSQVPGKFYEQYF

D: .
V: TRBV7-2
J: TRBJ1-1
size: .
DNA: TGTGCCAGCAGTTTCGGGGGACTGAGAAACACTGAAGCTTTCTTT
CDR3: CASSFGGLRNTEAFF

D: .
V: TRBV20-1
J: TRBJ1-1
size: .
DNA: TGCAGTGTCTCAGGGAGGGAAGCTTTCTTT
CDR3: CSVSGREAFF

D: .
V: TRBV7-9
J: TRBJ1-1
size: .
DNA: TGTGCCAGCAGCTTTACCCAGGGAGGAGCTTTCTTT
CDR3: CASSFTQGGAFF

D: .
V: TRBV20-1
J: TRBJ2-1
size: .
DNA: TGCAGTGCTAGTGTAGAGGATGAGCAGTTCTTC
CDR3: CSASVEDEQFF

D: TRBD1
V: TRBV5-1
J: TRBJ1-2
size: .
DNA: TGCGCCAGCACCCCGGGACAGGGGGCCTATGGCTACACCTTC
CDR3: CASTPGQGAYGYTF

D: .
V: TRBV11-3
J: TRBJ2-1
size: .
DNA: TGTGCCAGCAGCTCAAACAGTTACAATGAGCAGTTCTTC
CDR3: CASSSNSYNEQFF

D: TRBD1
V: TRBV11-1
J: TRBJ2-7
size: .
DNA: TGTGCCAGCAGCTTAGCCGGGACAGGTCCCTACGAGCAGTACTTC
CDR3: CASSLAGTGPYEQYF

D: .
V: TRBV5-6
J: TRBJ2-1
size: .
DNA: TGTGCCAGCGACCGGGGGGCTCAGCAGTTCTTC
CDR3: CASDRGAQQFF

D: TRBD1
V: TRBV19
J: TRBJ1-1
size: .
DNA: TGTGCCAGTAGTCCTTTCATCGGGGACAGGGGCGACGCTTTCTTT
CDR3: CASSPFIGDRGDAFF

D: TRBD1
V: TRBV6-5
J: TRBJ2-1
size: .
DNA: TGTGCCAGCACCCCCACAGGGGTTGAGCAGTTCTTC
CDR3: CASTPTGVEQFF

D: TRBD1
V: TRBV5-1
J: TRBJ2-7
size: .
DNA: TGCGCCAGCAGCTTGGAGGGGGACAGAGCCTACGAGCAGTACTTC
CDR3: CASSLEGDRAYEQYF

D: .
V: TRBV29-1
J: TRBJ1-1
size: .
DNA: TGCAGCGTTGAAGGGCCAGGGGCGAACACTGAAGCTTTCTTT
CDR3: CSVEGPGANTEAFF

D: TRBD2
V: TRBV27
J: TRBJ2-1
size: .
DNA: TGTGCCAGCGGCCGGACTAGCGGAAGCTCCTACAATGAGCAGTTCTTC
CDR3: CASGRTSGSSYNEQFF

D: TRBD2
V: TRBV7-2
J: TRBJ2-7
size: .
DNA: TGTGCCAGCAGCTCGGGAGCGGGAGTTGGTTACGAGCAGTACTTC
CDR3: CASSSGAGVGYEQYF